A single sample is the source of the 25 T cell receptor beta chains below, sequenced in a study of radiotherapy plus CTLA-4 blockade in lung cancer. Profiling relied on immunoSEQ multiplex PCR, and the TCRdb table lists in-frame clones only, not all of them. The sample contains 80,000 or so clones, 60% to 85% of which appear only once. The sample was peripheral blood, taken from a patient treated with radiotherapy plus ipilimumab. These receptor sequences come from a human donor with non-small cell lung cancer who had a partial response to radiotherapy plus ipilimumab. Some clones in this sample may be carry-over from other donors' samples.

This chain uses TRBV10-1 with TRBJ1-6; no firm D call. The CDR3 totals 13 residues. The germline V gene has CDR1 WNHNN and CDR2 SYGVQD (reference sequence). Trimming took 7 bases from V and 7 from J, leaving 11 bases between them. Here the CDR3 reads CASNEQLNSPLHF. CDR3 nucleotides: TGCGCCAGCAATGAACAGTTAAATTCACCCCTCCACTTT.

This sequence joins TRBV5-8 and TRBJ2-3, with 8 bases fitting TRBD1. The CDR3 is 14 residues long. Germline V CDR1 and CDR2: SGHTS, YDEGEE. Trimming at V came to 3 bases and at J to 6 bases, leaving 6 bases not matched to a gene. The CDR3: CASSYGQGVDTQYF. The CDR3 DNA is TGTGCCAGCAGCTACGGACAGGGTGTCGATACGCAGTATTTT.

V is TRBV5-6 and J is TRBJ2-3, with TRBD1 matching over 7 bases. There are 15 residues in the CDR3. V was pared by 3 bases and J by 2 bases, with 6 bases of the junction left unmatched. The germline CDR1 and CDR2 sequences are SGHDT and YYEEEE. The CDR3 coding sequence is TGTGCCAGCAGCTGGGGAACAGGGGACACAGATACGCAGTATTTT. This encodes CASSWGTGDTDTQYF.

This clone has a handful of counts. This chain links TRBV19 with TRBJ2-7, with D tentatively TRBD2 (6 bases). The germline CDR1 and CDR2 sequences are LNHDA and SQIVND (reference sequence). This CDR3 has 13 amino acids. Deletions cut 3 bases from V and 5 bases from J, with 11 bases between. This chain's CDR3 is CASSIGGDNEQYF. The CDR3 nucleotides are TGTGCCAGTAGTATCGGGGGAGACAACGAGCAGTACTTC.

This CDR3 reads CASSLSSDRGKNGYTF. CDR3 DNA: TGTGCCAGCAGCTTAAGTTCCGACAGGGGGAAAAATGGCTACACCTTC. V gene TRBV7-2 combines with J gene TRBJ1-2; 9 bases are shared with TRBD1. Trimming cost V 2 bases and J 6 bases; bases outside gene matches: 10. Germline V gene data show CDR1 as SGHTA and CDR2 as FQGNSA. The CDR3 extends over 16 amino acids.

The chain links TRBV20-1 to TRBJ1-2; tentative D call: TRBD1 (5 bases). Between the trimmed V and J ends, which lost 4 bases and 7 bases, there was a span of 10 bases. This CDR3 region has 11 residues. The germline V gene encodes CDR1 DFQATT and CDR2 SNEGSKA (reference sequence). CDR3 loop: CSAKRGIGYTF. The DNA for the CDR3 is TGCAGTGCTAAAAGGGGAATTGGCTACACCTTC.

The rearrangement links TRBV6-1 to TRBJ1-3, with D possibly TRBD1 on 6 matching bases. V dropped 4 bases and J dropped 4 bases, with 17 bases sitting between them. This CDR3 comprises 16 residues. Germline assignment: CDR1 MNHNS and CDR2 SASEGT. The CDR3 reads CASSGAGVGAGNTIYF. The CDR3 bases are TGTGCCAGCAGTGGAGCAGGGGTAGGGGCCGGAAACACCATATATTTT.

The chain combines TRBV7-8 with TRBJ2-2; TRBD2 agrees at 12 bases. The CDR3 has 18 amino acids. V was pared by 1 base and J by 1 base, with 4 bases of the junction left unmatched. Germline CDR1 is SGHVS and CDR2 is FQNEAQ. In DNA form, the CDR3 reads TGTGCCAGCAGCTTAGGACTAGCGGGGGCCAAGAACACCGGGGAGCTGTTTTTT. Translated, it gives CASSLGLAGAKNTGELFF.

The rearrangement links TRBV25-1 to TRBJ2-7; the D is unclear. V dropped 3 bases and J dropped 3 bases, with 6 bases sitting between them. Germline values: CDR1 MGHDK, CDR2 SYGVNS. The CDR3 extends over 12 amino acids. The CDR3 sequence: CASSDPHYEQYF. CDR3 in DNA: TGTGCCAGCAGTGACCCCCACTACGAGCAGTACTTC.

The V and J genes are TRBV18 and TRBJ2-3, with 14 bases lining up with TRBD2. With 3 bases clipped from V and 6 bases from J, the junction kept 5 bases outside the gene matches. The germline V gene has CDR1 KGHSH and CDR2 LQKENI. CDR3 length: 16 residues. The CDR3 DNA reads TGTGCCAGCTCACCCGAGGGACTAGCGGGAGTGGATACGCAGTATTTT. Amino acids: CASSPEGLAGVDTQYF.

The genes are TRBV14 and TRBJ2-7; 8 bases match TRBD1. The V gene's germline CDR1 is SGHDN and CDR2 FVKESK. V lost 2 bases to trimming and J lost 9 bases; unmatched junction nucleotides: 9. The CDR3 contains 14 residues. CDR3 in amino acids: CASSQTDRVAGQYF. The DNA for the CDR3 is TGTGCCAGCAGCCAAACGGACAGGGTTGCTGGGCAGTACTTC.

This clone was seen more than once but under ten times. The rearrangement joins TRBV6-5 to TRBJ2-7, with a possible D match to TRBD2 (6 bases). Per germline, CDR1 MNHEY and CDR2 SVGAGI. The CDR3 is 15 amino acids. Deletions cut 0 bases from V and 5 bases from J, with 14 bases between. The CDR3 region is CASSYSQTGSHEQYF. In nucleotides, the CDR3 is TGTGCCAGCAGTTACTCCCAAACCGGGAGCCACGAGCAGTACTTC.

This sequence joins TRBV29-1 and TRBJ2-2; 11 nucleotides line up with TRBD2. V lost 4 bases and J lost 0; bases outside the gene matches: 7. The CDR3 is 17 residues long. The germline CDR1 and CDR2 sequences are SQVTM and ANQGSEA. In nucleotides, the CDR3 is TGCAGCGTTGTTGGGCTAGCGGGGGGAGCGAACACCGGGGAGCTGTTTTTT. Its protein is CSVVGLAGGANTGELFF.

The chain recombines TRBV7-3 with TRBJ2-1; no definite D call. V was clipped by 2 bases and J by 0 bases, with 8 bases between them. The V gene's germline CDR1 is SGHTA and CDR2 FQGTGA. The CDR3 spans 15 residues. CDR3 nucleotides: TGTGCCAGCAGCTTACGCCGTAGCTCCTACAATGAGCAGTTCTTC. Translated: CASSLRRSSYNEQFF.

The chain recombines TRBV5-4 with TRBJ2-7; 8 bases are a match to TRBD2. The CDR3 has 14 residues. Looked up from germline, CDR1 is SGHNT and CDR2 is YYREEE (reference sequence). Trimming took 5 bases from V and 4 from J; bases not matched to a gene: 8. CDR3 in DNA: TGTGCCAGCAGTCTGGGGACTAGTCGGTACGAGCAGTACTTC. Protein sequence: CASSLGTSRYEQYF.

The J gene is TRBJ2-2, the V gene TRBV4-2; the D is unclear. With 4 bases removed from V and 6 bases from J, the gap between germline ends came to 12 bases. CDR1 and CDR2 (germline): LGHNA, YNFKEQ. The CDR3 sequence is 14 residues long. This chain's CDR3 is CASSLGEDAGELFF. The CDR3 DNA reads TGTGCCAGCAGCCTTGGAGAAGACGCCGGGGAGCTGTTTTTT.

To note about this clone: One end of the junction is discordant with germline, which a read error may explain. In DNA form, the CDR3 reads TGTGCCAGCTCCCCCTATGTGGAGGAGACCCGGTACTTC. Its translation: CASSPYVEETRYF. The chain carries TRBV18 and TRBJ2-5, with D maybe TRBD2 (5 bases). The CDR3 runs 13 residues. Germline V gene lookup returns CDR1 KGHSH and CDR2 LQKENI.

This clone was found a few times. The V and J genes are TRBV5-4 and TRBJ1-1; D may be TRBD1 (6 bases). The germline V and J ends were trimmed by 1 base and 0 bases, with 10 bases remaining between them. The CDR3 loop spans 15 amino acids. Germline lookup yields CDR1 SGHNT and CDR2 YYREEE (reference sequence). DNA of the CDR3: TGTGCCAGCAGCTTGTGGGCAGGGGTGAACACTGAAGCTTTCTTT. It is translated as CASSLWAGVNTEAFF. Together with reference TRBV5-4 and TRBJ1-1, the CDR3 gives the full variable domain: ETGVTQSPTHLIKTRGQQVTLRCSSQSGHNTVSWYQQALGQGPQFIFQYYREEENGRGNFPPRFSGLQFPNYSSELNVNALELDDSALYLCASSLWAGVNTEAFFGQGTRLTVV.

This clone turned up a few times. V is TRBV5-6 and J is TRBJ1-2, with 9 bases that match TRBD1. Trimming took 1 base from V and 5 from J; bases not matched to a gene: 3. The germline V gene encodes CDR1 SGHDT and CDR2 YYEEEE. This CDR3 has 14 amino acids. The CDR3 bases are TGTGCCAGCAGCTTGACCGGGACAGGGTATGGCTACACCTTC. Encoded protein: CASSLTGTGYGYTF.

The chain links TRBV14 to TRBJ2-7, with D perhaps matching TRBD1 (6 bases). Germline V gives CDR1 SGHDN, CDR2 FVKESK. The ends were cut back, 4 bases at V and 0 bases at J, with 10 bases in the middle. The CDR3 totals 14 residues. CDR3 DNA: TGTGCCAGCAGCCCCGGGACAACCTCCTACGAGCAGTACTTC. Amino acids: CASSPGTTSYEQYF. The variable domain in full, with the rest retrieved from reference TRBV14 and TRBJ2-7, is EAGVTQFPSHSVIEKGQTVTLRCDPISGHDNLYWYRRVMGKEIKFLLHFVKESKQDESGMPNNRFLAERTGGTYSTLKVQPAELEDSGVYFCASSPGTTSYEQYFGPGTRLTVT.

This clone came up once. This chain connects TRBV29-1 to TRBJ2-3; 8 nucleotides match TRBD1. Unmatched junction bases numbered 6, after V lost 3 bases and J lost 4 bases. Germline values: CDR1 SQVTM, CDR2 ANQGSEA. This CDR3 is built from 14 residues. CDR3 residues: CSVEAGGRADTQYF. DNA for the CDR3: TGCAGCGTTGAGGCAGGGGGCCGGGCAGATACGCAGTATTTT.

V gene TRBV6-1 combines with J gene TRBJ2-3, with a weak D call TRBD1 (5 bases). This CDR3 has 15 amino acids. With 5 bases removed from V and 5 bases from J, the gap between germline ends came to 17 bases. The germline V gene has CDR1 MNHNS and CDR2 SASEGT. The chain's CDR3 is CASSSAPRRGDTQYF. The CDR3 region has the DNA TGTGCCAGCAGTTCCGCCCCAAGAAGGGGAGATACGCAGTATTTT.

As for this clone: The sample holds other DNA sequences that translate to the same CDR3. The chain employs TRBV25-1 and TRBJ1-4; 8 bases match TRBD1. The junction had 9 bases not matched to a gene; V was cut back by 4 bases and J by 8 bases. This CDR3 comprises 15 residues. Germline V lookup: CDR1 MGHDK, CDR2 SYGVNS. In DNA form, the CDR3 reads TGTGCCAGCAGTGCGGCAGGGGGCGGGAAAGAAAAACTGTTTTTT. This gives the protein CASSAAGGGKEKLFF.

The V call is TRBV6-5, the J call TRBJ1-1; perhaps TRBD1 as D (5 bases). CDR3 length: 14 residues. Trimming stripped 2 bases from V and 5 bases from J, with 12 bases between. Germline V gene sequence: CDR1 MNHEY, CDR2 SVGAGI. The CDR3 here is CASSYSRGWTEAFF. In nucleotides, the CDR3 is TGTGCCAGCAGTTACAGTAGGGGATGGACTGAAGCTTTCTTT.

The J gene is TRBJ2-3, the V gene TRBV4-1, with a weak D call TRBD2 (6 bases). The CDR3 spans 15 residues. The germline CDR1 and CDR2 sequences are MGHRA and YSYEKL. The V and J ends lost 4 bases and 6 bases respectively, with 17 bases between them. The CDR3: CASSRAGRTLDTQYF. Written as DNA, the CDR3 is TGCGCCAGCAGCCGAGCGGGCAGAACTTTGGATACGCAGTATTTT.